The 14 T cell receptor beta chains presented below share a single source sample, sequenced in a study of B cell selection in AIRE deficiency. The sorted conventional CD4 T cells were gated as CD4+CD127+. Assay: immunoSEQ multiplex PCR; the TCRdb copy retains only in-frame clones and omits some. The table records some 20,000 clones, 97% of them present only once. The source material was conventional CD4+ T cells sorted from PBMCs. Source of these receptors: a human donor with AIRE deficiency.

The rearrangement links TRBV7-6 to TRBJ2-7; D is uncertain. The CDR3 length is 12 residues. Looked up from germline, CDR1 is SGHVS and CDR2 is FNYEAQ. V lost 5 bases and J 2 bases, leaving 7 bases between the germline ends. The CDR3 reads CASSVGTYEQYF. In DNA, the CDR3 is TGTGCCAGCAGCGTAGGAACCTACGAGCAGTACTTC.

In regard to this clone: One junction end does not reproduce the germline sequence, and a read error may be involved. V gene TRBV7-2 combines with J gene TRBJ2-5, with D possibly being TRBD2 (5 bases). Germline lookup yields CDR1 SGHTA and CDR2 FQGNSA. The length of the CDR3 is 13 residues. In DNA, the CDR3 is TGTGCCAACAGCTTAACTAGGTTAGAGACCCAGTACTTC. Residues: CANSLTRLETQYF.

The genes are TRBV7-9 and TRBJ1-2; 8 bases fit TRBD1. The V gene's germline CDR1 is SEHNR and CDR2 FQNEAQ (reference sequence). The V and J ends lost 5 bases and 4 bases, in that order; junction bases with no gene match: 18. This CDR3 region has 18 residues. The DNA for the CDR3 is TGTGCCAGCAGCCGTAAAGACAGGGGATTGGGGCTCGGCTATGGCTACACCTTC. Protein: CASSRKDRGLGLGYGYTF.

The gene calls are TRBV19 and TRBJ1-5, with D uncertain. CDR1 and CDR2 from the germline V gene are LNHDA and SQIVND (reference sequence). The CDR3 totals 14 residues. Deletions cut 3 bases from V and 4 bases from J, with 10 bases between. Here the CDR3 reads CASSIRTSNQPQHF. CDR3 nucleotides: TGTGCCAGTAGTATTCGCACTTCTAATCAGCCCCAGCATTTT.

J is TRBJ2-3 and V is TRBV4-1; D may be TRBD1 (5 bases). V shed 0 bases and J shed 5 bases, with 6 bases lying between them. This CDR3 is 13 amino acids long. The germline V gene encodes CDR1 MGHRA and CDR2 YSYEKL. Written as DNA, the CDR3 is TGCGCCAGCAGCCAAGAAGGGGTAGATACGCAGTATTTT. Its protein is CASSQEGVDTQYF.

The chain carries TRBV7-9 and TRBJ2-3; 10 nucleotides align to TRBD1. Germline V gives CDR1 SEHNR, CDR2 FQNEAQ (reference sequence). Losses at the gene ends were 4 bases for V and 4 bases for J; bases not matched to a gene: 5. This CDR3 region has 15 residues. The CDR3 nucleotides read TGTGCCAGCAGCTCCGACAGGGGGCTGGCAGATACGCAGTATTTT. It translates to CASSSDRGLADTQYF. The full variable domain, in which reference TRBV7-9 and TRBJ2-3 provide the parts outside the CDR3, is DTGVSQNPRHKITKRGQNVTFRCDPISEHNRLYWYRQTLGQGPEFLTYFQNEAQLEKSRLLSDRFSAERPKGSFSTLEIQRTEQGDSAMYLCASSSDRGLADTQYFGPGTRLTVL.

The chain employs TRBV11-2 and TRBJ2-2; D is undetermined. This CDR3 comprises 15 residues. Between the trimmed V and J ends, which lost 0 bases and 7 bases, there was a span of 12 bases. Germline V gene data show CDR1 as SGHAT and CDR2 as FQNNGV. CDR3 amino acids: CASSLELVLGGELFF. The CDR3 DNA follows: TGTGCCAGCAGCTTAGAATTGGTCCTCGGCGGGGAGCTGTTTTTT.

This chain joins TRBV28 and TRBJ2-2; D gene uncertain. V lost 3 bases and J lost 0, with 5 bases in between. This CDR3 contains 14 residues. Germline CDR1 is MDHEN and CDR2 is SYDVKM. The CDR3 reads CASSFPPNTGELFF. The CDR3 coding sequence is TGTGCCAGCAGTTTTCCACCGAACACCGGGGAGCTGTTTTTT.

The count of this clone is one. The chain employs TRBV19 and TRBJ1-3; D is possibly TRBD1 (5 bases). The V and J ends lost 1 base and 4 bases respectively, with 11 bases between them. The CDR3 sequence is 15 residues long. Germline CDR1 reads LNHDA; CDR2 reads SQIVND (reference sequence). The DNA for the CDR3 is TGTGCCAGTAGTATAGCAGGGAGGTTCGGAAACACCATATATTTT. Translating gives CASSIAGRFGNTIYF.

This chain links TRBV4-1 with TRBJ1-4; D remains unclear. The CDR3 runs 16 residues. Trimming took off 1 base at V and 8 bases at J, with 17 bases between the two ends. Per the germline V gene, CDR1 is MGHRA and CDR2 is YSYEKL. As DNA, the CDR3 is TGCGCCAGCAGCCAAGTCGGGAGGCTGAGAGGGGAAAAACTGTTTTTT. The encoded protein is CASSQVGRLRGEKLFF.

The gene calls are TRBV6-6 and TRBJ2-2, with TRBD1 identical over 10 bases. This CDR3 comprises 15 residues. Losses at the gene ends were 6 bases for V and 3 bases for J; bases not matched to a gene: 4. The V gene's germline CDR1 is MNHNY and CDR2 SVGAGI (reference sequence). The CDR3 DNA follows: TGTGCCAGCAGCGGGACAGGGGTTGACACCGGGGAGCTGTTTTTT. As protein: CASSGTGVDTGELFF.

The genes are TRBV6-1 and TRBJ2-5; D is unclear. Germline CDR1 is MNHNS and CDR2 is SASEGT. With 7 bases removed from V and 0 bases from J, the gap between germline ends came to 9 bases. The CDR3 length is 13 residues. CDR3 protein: CASIQGNQETQYF. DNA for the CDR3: TGTGCCAGCATTCAAGGGAACCAAGAGACCCAGTACTTC.

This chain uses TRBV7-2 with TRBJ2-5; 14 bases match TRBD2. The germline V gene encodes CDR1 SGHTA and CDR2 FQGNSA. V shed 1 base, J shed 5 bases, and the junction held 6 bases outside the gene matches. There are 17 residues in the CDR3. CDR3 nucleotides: TGTGCCAGCAGCTTAGGAGGACTAGCGGGAGGCGGGGAGACCCAGTACTTC. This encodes CASSLGGLAGGGETQYF.

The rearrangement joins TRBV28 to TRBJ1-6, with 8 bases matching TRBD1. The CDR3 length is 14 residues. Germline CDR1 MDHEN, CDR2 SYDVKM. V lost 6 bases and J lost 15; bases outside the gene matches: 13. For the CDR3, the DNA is TGTGCCAGCAGCAGACCCGGACAGGGTGACGTCCTCCACTTT. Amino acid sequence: CASSRPGQGDVLHF.